These 25 T cell receptor beta chains came from one sample sequenced in a study of T cell repertoires in cytomegalovirus infection (dated by TCRdb to between 2017 and 2020). The sequencing machine was an Illumina HiSeq 1500. TCRdb reanalyzed the raw reads on its own, using fastp at Q25 for trimming and MiXCR for clone calling, and kept in-frame beta chains. Each entry merges the rows of one CDR3 protein and shows their most common DNA and genes. This sample is represented by hundreds of thousands of distinct CDR3 sequences; 20% to 25% of them were singletons. Around 7.6% of the sample lies in the top ten. Specimen: CD8+ T cells from PBMCs. All receptors derive from a human donor in good health (CMV status not recorded). Some clones in this sample may be carry-over from other donors' samples.

This clonotype was seen once. This chain links TRBV3-1 with TRBJ2-3; 10 bases are shared with TRBD2. The CDR3 loop spans 19 amino acids. V trimming: 0 bases; J trimming: 3 bases; junction bases outside the gene matches: 12. In germline, CDR1 is LGHDT, CDR2 YNNKEL (reference sequence). The CDR3 nucleotides read TGTGCCAGCAGCCAAGAGTGGTCTAGCGGGGGAGGAGTAACAGATACGCAGTATTTT. Its protein is CASSQEWSSGGGVTDTQYF.

The chain combines TRBV15 with TRBJ2-7; D call uncertain. Germline CDR1 reads LNHNV; CDR2 reads YYDKDF (reference sequence). There are 12 residues in the CDR3. As DNA, the CDR3 is TGTGCTACCAGCTCAAGCCCCTACGAGCAGTACGTC. It specifies CATSSSPYEQYV.

The chain combines TRBV6-2 or TRBV6-3 with TRBJ2-4; the D call may be TRBD1 or TRBD2 (6 bases each). Trimming left V 4 bases short and J 0 bases short, with 13 bases between. The CDR3 contains 16 residues. Germline assignment: CDR1 MNHEY and CDR2 SVGEGT. CDR3: CASSSGGSLAKNIQYF. The DNA of the CDR3 is TGTGCCAGCAGTTCCGGGGGCTCACTAGCCAAAAACATTCAGTACTTC.

This clonotype was counted between two and nine times. The chain couples TRBV29-1 to TRBJ2-7; 7 positions agree with TRBD1. The CDR3 contains 13 residues. Looked up from germline, CDR1 is SQVTM and CDR2 is ANQGSEA. The ends lost 7 bases at V and 2 bases at J; junction bases unmatched: 8. The CDR3 is CSANKDRPYEQYF. As DNA, the CDR3 is TGCAGCGCAAACAAGGACAGGCCCTACGAGCAGTACTTC.

This chain connects TRBV5-4 to TRBJ2-2, with TRBD1 as a possible D gene (5 bases). Germline values: CDR1 SGHNT, CDR2 YYREEE (reference sequence). The CDR3 totals 16 residues. Trimming pared 7 bases from V and 4 bases from J, leaving 20 bases between. CDR3 amino acids: CASRPLTGERTGELFF. In DNA form, the CDR3 reads TGTGCCAGCCGCCCGTTAACAGGCGAGCGCACCGGGGAGCTGTTTTTT.

Comment on this clonotype: A clone one base away is much larger, so this may be a read error. The rearrangement joins TRBV12-3 or TRBV12-4 to TRBJ1-2, with 8 positions matching TRBD1. This CDR3 is 12 amino acids long. Losses at the gene ends were 7 bases for V and 6 bases for J; bases not matched to a gene: 4. The CDR3 is CASIATGDGYTF. The DNA for the CDR3 is TGTGCCAGCATTGCGACAGGGGATGGCTACACCTTC.

The chain combines TRBV7-9 with TRBJ2-3; 7 positions agree with TRBD2. The CDR3 length is 15 residues. The germline V gene has CDR1 SEHNR and CDR2 FQNEAQ (reference sequence). V trimming: 2 bases; J trimming: 0 bases; junction bases outside the gene matches: 2. CDR3 bases: TGTGCCAGCAGCTTAACTAGCGCGAGCACAGATACGCAGTATTTT. This translates into CASSLTSASTDTQYF.

This clonotype was recorded a few times. The rearrangement joins TRBV11-2 to TRBJ2-1, with 7 bases lining up with TRBD2. The CDR3 totals 11 residues. Germline V lookup: CDR1 SGHAT, CDR2 FQNNGV. The J segment lost 14 bases and the V segment lost 1 base, leaving 2 bases of the junction unmatched. The DNA of the CDR3 is TGTGCCAGCAGCTTAGGACTAGCAGAGTTCTTC. It translates to CASSLGLAEFF.

Many counts were recorded for this clonotype. The chain links TRBV28 to TRBJ2-1; D tentatively reads TRBD1 or TRBD2 (5 bases each). Per the germline V gene, CDR1 is MDHEN and CDR2 is SYDVKM. The V and J ends lost 7 bases and 6 bases respectively, with 13 bases between them. The CDR3 has 13 amino acids. CDR3 protein: CASTVGGLNEQFF. The DNA for the CDR3 is TGTGCCAGCACTGTTGGGGGTCTCAATGAGCAGTTCTTC. The entire variable domain, with the rest obtained from reference TRBV28 and TRBJ2-1, is as follows: DVKVTQSSRYLVKRTGEKVFLECVQDMDHENMFWYRQDPGLGLRLIYFSYDVKMKEKGDIPEGYSVSREKKERFSLILESASTNQTSMYLCASTVGGLNEQFFGPGTRLTVL.

The V gene is TRBV5-6, the J gene TRBJ1-1; D gene uncertain. The length of the CDR3 is 14 residues. V was shortened by 1 base and J by 8 bases, with 15 bases between the two germline ends. Per the germline V gene, CDR1 is SGHDT and CDR2 is YYEEEE. In DNA, the CDR3 is TGTGCCAGCAGCTTGAATTTCGGTCCTACCGAAGCTTTCTTT. Protein: CASSLNFGPTEAFF.

The gene calls are TRBV5-1 and TRBJ2-1, with D perhaps given as TRBD1 or TRBD2 (5 bases each). The CDR3 is made up of 15 amino acids. Germline V gene data show CDR1 as SGHRS and CDR2 as YFSETQ. Trimming removed 1 base at V and 4 bases at J, with 12 bases between. The CDR3 region is CASSLSGTIYNEQFF. Written as DNA, the CDR3 is TGCGCCAGCAGCTTGAGTGGGACCATTTACAATGAGCAGTTCTTC.

V and J are TRBV7-9 and TRBJ1-5, with 7 nucleotides matching TRBD1. The CDR3 has 13 residues. In germline, CDR1 is SEHNR, CDR2 FQNEAQ (reference sequence). After removal of 8 bases from V and 6 bases from J, the junction contained 7 bases not matched to a gene. CDR3 protein: CASQTGFSQPQHF. The CDR3 DNA reads as TGTGCCAGCCAGACAGGGTTTAGTCAGCCCCAGCATTTT.

This clonotype was detected ten times or more. The chain uses TRBV7-3 and TRBJ2-3; 9 nucleotides agree with TRBD2. Germline V gives CDR1 SGHTA, CDR2 FQGTGA. The CDR3 length is 16 residues. V was clipped by 5 bases and J by 3 bases; unmatched bases: 9. The CDR3 loop reads CASSTPAGGLTDTQYF. The DNA of the CDR3 is TGTGCCAGCAGCACGCCAGCGGGGGGCTTGACAGATACGCAGTATTTT.

The chain has TRBV7-9 and TRBJ2-1, with TRBD1 identical over 12 bases. Germline-derived CDR1 and CDR2 are SEHNR and FQNEAQ (reference sequence). CDR3 size: 16 residues. Losses at the gene ends were 4 bases for V and 12 bases for J; bases not matched to a gene: 13. DNA for the CDR3: TGTGCCAGCAGCTCCCCCCGGGGGACAGGGGGCTTTGGGCAGTTCTTC. It is translated as CASSSPRGTGGFGQFF. The full variable domain, its missing parts supplied by reference TRBV7-9 and TRBJ2-1, is DTGVSQNPRHKITKRGQNVTFRCDPISEHNRLYWYRQTLGQGPEFLTYFQNEAQLEKSRLLSDRFSAERPKGSFSTLEIQRTEQGDSAMYLCASSSPRGTGGFGQFFGPGTRLTVL.

This clonotype came up once. The V and J genes are TRBV7-3 and TRBJ2-5; TRBD1 might be the D (6 bases). The CDR3 extends over 15 amino acids. Deletions cut 5 bases from V and 1 base from J, with 14 bases between. Germline assignment: CDR1 SGHTA and CDR2 FQGTGA. The CDR3, as DNA: TGTGCCAGCAGCGTCGGGGTCAGGGGCCAAGAGACCCAGTACTTC. Encoded protein: CASSVGVRGQETQYF.

This clonotype occurred many times. This chain uses TRBV6-6 with TRBJ2-1; unclear D gene. Trimming removed 0 bases from V and 2 bases from J, with 8 bases in between. The CDR3 totals 15 residues. Germline V gene sequence: CDR1 MNHNY, CDR2 SVGAGI (reference sequence). The CDR3 reads CASSYSSWAYNEQFF. Here the CDR3 DNA reads TGTGCCAGCAGTTACTCGTCCTGGGCCTACAATGAGCAGTTCTTC.

This clonotype showed up just a few times. The genes are TRBV5-5 and TRBJ2-2, with D possibly TRBD1 on 5 matching bases. CDR1 and CDR2 from the germline V gene are SGHKS and YYEKEE (reference sequence). V was shortened by 6 bases and J by 1 base, with 16 bases between the two germline ends. This CDR3 region has 16 residues. The CDR3 loop is CASTPTGHRNTGELFF. As DNA, the CDR3 is TGTGCCAGCACCCCCACAGGACACAGGAACACCGGGGAGCTGTTTTTT.

This clonotype has a handful of counts. The chain links TRBV12-3 or TRBV12-4 to TRBJ2-3; TRBD2 matches at 10 bases. Unmatched junction bases numbered 1, after V lost 6 bases and J lost 1 base. The CDR3 runs to 14 residues. CDR3 protein: CASSGTSGTDTQYF. DNA of the CDR3: TGTGCCAGCAGCGGGACTAGCGGCACAGATACGCAGTATTTT.

This clonotype was counted only a few times. The rearrangement uses TRBV11-3 and TRBJ2-7; 10 positions match TRBD1. Germline CDR1 SGHNT, CDR2 YENEEA. The CDR3 length is 21 residues. The ends lost 2 bases at V and 5 bases at J; junction bases unmatched: 24. The CDR3 sequence: CASSLNLRASFSRDRGDEQYF. The CDR3 DNA follows: TGTGCCAGCAGCTTAAATCTCCGAGCGTCTTTTTCACGGGACAGGGGAGACGAGCAGTACTTC.

This clonotype has a count of ten or more. The rearrangement uses TRBV7-8 and TRBJ2-7, with D uncertain. Germline loops: CDR1 SGHVS, CDR2 FQNEAQ. V lost 0 bases and J lost 6, with 12 bases in between. The CDR3 runs 14 residues. The CDR3 spells CASSLAYLAAEQYV. CDR3 coding DNA: TGTGCCAGCAGCTTAGCGTATCTTGCGGCCGAGCAGTACGTC.

This clonotype was found once. V gene TRBV9 combines with J gene TRBJ2-3; maybe TRBD2 (5 bases). Per germline, CDR1 SGDLS and CDR2 YYNGEE. The CDR3 totals 14 residues. Trimming pared 4 bases from V and 8 bases from J, leaving 17 bases between. The chain's CDR3 is CASSPRGQPGTQYF. DNA of the CDR3: TGTGCCAGCAGCCCGCGAGGGCAACCGGGTACGCAGTATTTT.

This clonotype was seen at least ten times. CDR3 in amino acids: CASSRPAGAGGYEQFF. CDR3 nucleotides: TGTGCCAGCAGCCGCCCCGCAGGGGCGGGGGGCTACGAGCAGTTCTTC. J is TRBJ2-1 and V is TRBV7-9; 8 bases line up with TRBD2. Germline CDR1 is SEHNR and CDR2 is FQNEAQ (reference sequence). The CDR3 is 16 amino acids. V lost 5 bases to trimming and J lost 10 bases; unmatched junction nucleotides: 16.

This clonotype was counted a few times. The chain combines TRBV10-3 with TRBJ1-1; D remains ambiguous. Germline V lookup: CDR1 ENHRY, CDR2 SYGVKD. This CDR3 contains 13 residues. V was pared by 3 bases and J by 4 bases, with 9 bases between. CDR3 amino acids: CAISEKVSTEAFF. CDR3 sequence (DNA): TGTGCCATCAGTGAAAAGGTCTCCACTGAAGCTTTCTTT.

The rearrangement uses TRBV12-3 or TRBV12-4 and TRBJ2-6; D ambiguous. The CDR3 is 14 amino acids. V lost 0 bases and J lost 3, with 3 bases in between. CDR3 bases: TGTGCCAGCAGTTTAGCGGATGGGGCCAACGTCCTGACTTTC. This translates into CASSLADGANVLTF.

The chain has TRBV7-2 and TRBJ1-5, with TRBD1 matching 7 bases. Germline lookup yields CDR1 SGHTA and CDR2 FQGNSA. This CDR3 comprises 15 residues. Germline trimming cut 5 bases from V and 2 bases from J; bases unmatched to any gene: 6. In DNA form, the CDR3 reads TGTGCCAGCAGCGAGGACAGGAACCGCAATCAGCCCCAGCATTTT. This encodes CASSEDRNRNQPQHF. The variable domain in full, completed from reference TRBV7-2 and TRBJ1-5, reads GAGVSQSPSNKVTEKGKDVELRCDPISGHTALYWYRQSLGQGLEFLIYFQGNSAPDKSGLPSDRFSAERTGGSVSTLTIQRTQQEDSAVYLCASSEDRNRNQPQHFGDGTRLSIL.